This T cell receptor (beta chain) was identified during a study of cytomegalovirus exposure and HLA in healthy donors. Study conclusions and caveats: TCR clusters originating in the first cohort tended to co-occur in the 100 to 150 validation repertoires, according to a later analysis. There were 160 or so TCR beta chains listed as cytomegalovirus-associated. In vitro, a few CMV-associated chains proved specific for CMV antigens.

Measured with immunoSEQ multiplex PCR; TCRdb has only the in-frame clones, and not every one. The sample contains about 120,000 clones, around nine tenths of which appear only once. With respect to this clone: The target antigen is unknown.

The CDR3 is 16 residues long. Germline trimming cut 4 bases from V and 5 bases from J; bases unmatched to any gene: 8. Germline CDR1 is SGHRS and CDR2 is YFSETQ. While the first cohort had fewer than 850 subjects, the donors belonged to the separate validation cohort of more than 95 subjects. The chain carries TRBV5-1 and TRBJ2-1; 11 bases align to TRBD2. This TCR derives from a young woman in good health and CMV-seropositive. Sequencing was carried out using PBMCs. The CDR3 here is CASSTGGTSGNNEQFF. The CDR3 bases are TGCGCCAGCAGCACGGGCGGGACTAGCGGAAACAATGAGCAGTTCTTC.